Here is one T cell receptor beta chain with its context. The target antigen is unknown. Subsets obtained from CD4+ cells comprised CD45RA+ naive and CD45RA-negative memory cells. Libraries were prepared by immunoSEQ multiplex PCR; TCRdb keeps only in-frame clonotypes and omits some of them. The sample lists under 600,000 clones; less than 98% were seen once. These data are taken from a study of shared clonotypes between healthy human individuals. Study outcomes and limitations: Non-shared clonotypes had lower generation probabilities than those shared by all four donors. Clonotype sharing among donors was thought likely to change with sequencing depth. Blood was the only sampled material, and tissue repertoires likely differ.

The CDR3 is 16 residues long. Trimming cost V 7 bases and J 0 bases; bases outside gene matches: 10. Germline assignment: CDR1 MDHEN and CDR2 SYDVKM. J is TRBJ1-2 and V is TRBV28, with 8 nucleotides matching TRBD1. The TCR comes from a woman between 25 and 40 years old in good health. Sequenced material: naive CD4+ T cells sorted from blood. Subset reported: CD45RA+ positively selected. Here the CDR3 reads CASTPRGHISNYGYTF. The CDR3 DNA reads as TGTGCCAGCACGCCCAGGGGGCACATCTCTAACTATGGCTACACCTTC.